This TCR beta chain was captured by sequencing in a study of beta chain features in type 1 diabetes. Background on the study: Age, gender, cell numbers and subset yield matched between patients and controls.

V lost 2 bases, J lost 0 bases, and 8 bases lay in between. Looked up from germline, CDR1 is SGHTA and CDR2 is FQGNSA. The CDR3 runs to 15 residues. Sequencing targeted expressed TCRB transcripts, as all isolated RNA had been reverse transcribed. Profiled with immunoSEQ multiplex PCR; TCRdb holds only in-frame clones, not every one. The sample gives around 600,000 clones, about an eighth of which show up once; around 0.12% is in the top ten. Regarding the study as a whole: Researchers report that Type 1 diabetes patients had moderately but significantly shorter TCRB CDR3s across all four CD4+ subsets. It was among patients, rather than healthy donors, that naive, central memory and Treg TCRB repertoires appeared more similar.

Details on this clone: The antigen is not known.

The purity of all sorted populations exceeded 95%. Sequencing used naive CD4+ T cells from blood. The rearrangement uses TRBV7-2 and TRBJ1-5; no firm D call. The clonotype was recovered from a man aged 30 to 45 with type 1 diabetes. CDR3 residues: CASSLLGISNQPQHF. Here the CDR3 DNA reads TGTGCCAGCAGCTTACTAGGGATTAGCAATCAGCCCCAGCATTTT.